Each of the 21 T cell receptor beta chains below was sequenced from the same sample in a study of shared clonotypes between healthy human individuals. Data came from immunoSEQ multiplex PCR; TCRdb stores just in-frame clones and leaves some out. The sample lists hundreds of thousands of clones; roughly 73% were seen once. The sample taken for sequencing was memory CD4+ T cells sorted from blood. Specified subset: CD45RA-negative fraction. These receptors were collected from a woman aged 30 to 39 in good health.

The gene calls are TRBV6-6 and TRBJ1-1; a possible D gene is TRBD1 (5 bases). The germline V and J ends were trimmed by 2 bases and 8 bases, with 21 bases remaining between them. The germline gives CDR1 MNHNY, CDR2 SVGAGI (reference sequence). The CDR3 sequence is 16 residues long. For the CDR3, the DNA is TGTGCCAGCAGTTACGCGACGGGACGGCGGTCGGCGGAAGCTTTCTTT. Protein: CASSYATGRRSAEAFF.

CDR3 DNA: TGTGCCTCCGGCAAGCAGCCAGAGAGGTACGAGCAGTACTTC. The encoded protein is CASGKQPERYEQYF. The chain is built from TRBV30 and TRBJ2-7; D is undetermined. Trimming removed 7 bases at V and 4 bases at J, with 20 bases between. This CDR3 contains 14 residues. Germline CDR1 GTSNPN, CDR2 SVGIG (reference sequence).

The chain links TRBV27 to TRBJ1-1; D may be TRBD1 (5 bases). Trimming removed 5 bases at V and 3 bases at J, with 19 bases between. The CDR3 is 16 amino acids. Germline-derived CDR1 and CDR2 are MNHEY and SMNVEV (reference sequence). CDR3 protein: CASSTLGRTGDTEAFF. In DNA, the CDR3 is TGTGCCAGCAGTACTCTGGGACGGACGGGAGACACTGAAGCTTTCTTT.

The genes are TRBV7-8 and TRBJ1-3; TRBD1 aligns across 8 bases. The V gene end was trimmed by 6 bases and the J gene end by 2 bases; junction bases not matched to a gene: 6. Per germline, CDR1 SGHVS and CDR2 FQNEAQ. The length of the CDR3 is 15 residues. The DNA of the CDR3 is TGTGCCAGCAGTTTGGACAGGGTTCCTGGAAACACCATATATTTT. Amino acid sequence: CASSLDRVPGNTIYF.

The rearrangement links TRBV4-1 to TRBJ2-3; possibly TRBD1 for D (5 bases). Per the germline V gene, CDR1 is MGHRA and CDR2 is YSYEKL. The CDR3 has 15 residues. Trimming cost V 4 bases and J 9 bases, with 20 bases left between them. The chain's CDR3 is CASSPPSGDSGTQYF. In nucleotides, the CDR3 is TGCGCCAGCAGCCCCCCTAGTGGGGATTCAGGGACGCAGTATTTT.

V is TRBV6-6 and J is TRBJ2-2, with a weak D call TRBD2 (5 bases). The CDR3 runs to 15 residues. In germline, CDR1 is MNHNY, CDR2 SVGAGI (reference sequence). V was shortened by 2 bases and J by 6 bases, with 13 bases between the two germline ends. The DNA of the CDR3 is TGTGCCAGCAGTTACGGCAGCGTGGAGGCCGGGGAGCTGTTTTTT. Its protein is CASSYGSVEAGELFF.

The rearrangement uses TRBV27 and TRBJ2-1, with D uncertain. CDR1 and CDR2 from the germline V gene are MNHEY and SMNVEV (reference sequence). The CDR3 covers 17 residues. Trimming removed 7 bases at V and 4 bases at J, with 23 bases between. The CDR3 region is CASIKGMGRSIYNEQFF. CDR3 sequence (DNA): TGTGCCAGCATTAAGGGTATGGGCCGTAGTATTTACAATGAGCAGTTCTTC.

This chain joins TRBV7-9 and TRBJ2-3; 7 bases are shared with TRBD2. V dropped 6 bases and J dropped 0; count of bases not matched to a gene: 9. The germline V gene has CDR1 SEHNR and CDR2 FQNEAQ (reference sequence). The CDR3 runs to 16 residues. The CDR3 nucleotides read TGTGCCAGCAGTAGCTGGGGAGGGATTAGCACAGATACGCAGTATTTT. This translates into CASSSWGGISTDTQYF.

The CDR3 sequence is CATGRDRVYEQYF. The CDR3 DNA follows: TGTGCCACGGGGAGGGACAGGGTATACGAGCAGTACTTC. The rearrangement links TRBV6-6 to TRBJ2-7; 9 bases are a match to TRBD1. Per the germline V gene, CDR1 is MNHNY and CDR2 is SVGAGI (reference sequence). V trimming: 10 bases; J trimming: 4 bases; junction bases outside the gene matches: 8. This CDR3 comprises 13 residues.

This clone appeared once. Given a much more abundant clone one base away, this may be a read error. This sample also contains other DNA sequences that code for the same CDR3. V and J are TRBV5-1 and TRBJ2-1, with TRBD2 matching over 9 bases. The CDR3 spans 15 residues. The V segment lost 4 bases and the J segment 2 bases; nucleotides outside the gene matches: 4. Germline V gene sequence: CDR1 SGHRS, CDR2 YFSETQ. The CDR3 region is CASSLTSGAYNEQFF. The CDR3 DNA reads TGCGCCAGCAGCCTGACTAGCGGAGCCTACAATGAGCAGTTCTTC.

The chain has TRBV28 and TRBJ2-7; D remains ambiguous. Trimming left V 3 bases short and J 2 bases short, with 11 bases between. This CDR3 comprises 14 residues. Per germline, CDR1 MDHEN and CDR2 SYDVKM. CDR3 sequence (DNA): TGTGCCAGCAGTTTCGGTCGAATAGCCTACGAGCAGTACTTC. Its translation is CASSFGRIAYEQYF.

This clone was seen more than once but under ten times. This chain connects TRBV28 to TRBJ2-3, with D possibly being TRBD2 (6 bases). Germline loops: CDR1 MDHEN, CDR2 SYDVKM. V was trimmed by 6 bases and J by 3 bases, leaving 19 bases between them. The CDR3 contains 16 residues. This CDR3 is CASRFIRERQTDTQYF. The CDR3 region has the DNA TGTGCCAGCAGATTTATCCGGGAGCGGCAGACAGATACGCAGTATTTT.

This clone was found a few times. The chain joins TRBV9 to TRBJ1-2; D is possibly TRBD1 (5 bases). V was cut by 4 bases and J by 6 bases, with 22 bases left in between. CDR1 and CDR2 (germline): SGDLS, YYNGEE. The CDR3 runs to 16 residues. The CDR3 sequence: CASSPTGPGGYDGYTF. CDR3 DNA sequence: TGTGCCAGCAGCCCGACTGGGCCGGGGGGATATGATGGCTACACCTTC. Together with reference TRBV9 and TRBJ1-2, the CDR3 gives the full variable domain: DSGVTQTPKHLITATGQRVTLRCSPRSGDLSVYWYQQSLDQGLQFLIQYYNGEERAKGNILERFSAQQFPDLHSELNLSSLELGDSALYFCASSPTGPGGYDGYTFGSGTRLTVV.

The chain recombines TRBV10-1 with TRBJ2-7, with 10 bases aligning to TRBD2. Losses at the gene ends were 3 bases for V and 6 bases for J; bases not matched to a gene: 5. CDR3 length: 14 residues. CDR1 is WNHNN, CDR2 SYGVQD, per germline (reference sequence). CDR3 DNA: TGCGCCAGCAGTGAACTAGCGGGATCAGGCGAGCAGTACTTC. It yields the protein CASSELAGSGEQYF.

The chain recombines TRBV2 with TRBJ1-2; 9 bases are shared with TRBD1. The CDR3 sequence is 15 residues long. Trimming at V came to 4 bases and at J to 3 bases, leaving 6 bases not matched to a gene. Germline CDR1 SNHLY, CDR2 FYNNEI. The CDR3 region is CASSGQTGGYYGYTF. CDR3 sequence (DNA): TGTGCCAGCAGTGGCCAGACAGGGGGTTACTATGGCTACACCTTC.

The genes are TRBV6-5 and TRBJ1-5; 8 bases match TRBD1. Germline V gene data show CDR1 as MNHEY and CDR2 as SVGAGI. There are 14 residues in the CDR3. The V and J ends lost 8 bases and 5 bases, in that order; junction bases with no gene match: 8. CDR3 sequence: CASLAGQADQPQHF. In DNA form, the CDR3 reads TGTGCCAGCCTAGCGGGACAGGCTGATCAGCCCCAGCATTTT.

The chain carries TRBV5-4 and TRBJ2-7, with TRBD2 matching 12 bases. Germline CDR1 SGHNT, CDR2 YYREEE (reference sequence). With 0 bases clipped from V and 2 bases from J, the junction kept 6 bases outside the gene matches. CDR3 size: 17 residues. The CDR3 region is CASSLDPSGRVTYEQYF. CDR3 DNA: TGTGCCAGCAGCTTGGACCCTAGCGGGAGGGTCACCTACGAGCAGTACTTC.

This clone was recorded only once. The chain links TRBV18 to TRBJ2-5, with 13 bases identical to TRBD2. CDR1 and CDR2 from the germline V gene are KGHSH and LQKENI. The V gene end was trimmed by 5 bases and the J gene end by 5 bases; junction bases not matched to a gene: 8. The CDR3 contains 16 residues. The DNA of the CDR3 is TGTGCCAGCTCAGCTCCACTAGCGGGAGGGCAGGAGACCCAGTACTTC. Translation gives CASSAPLAGGQETQYF.

J is TRBJ2-5 and V is TRBV18; 14 bases match TRBD2. Germline trimming cut 4 bases from V and 4 bases from J; bases unmatched to any gene: 29. Germline assignment: CDR1 KGHSH and CDR2 LQKENI. The CDR3 consists of 24 residues. The CDR3 DNA follows: TGTGCCAGCTCACAAGTTTATGGGGGCTTGGGACTAGCGGGAGTGGATGGAAAACGAGAGACCCAGTACTTC. Protein sequence: CASSQVYGGLGLAGVDGKRETQYF.

The CDR3 sequence: CASSLRTSSTDTQYF. The CDR3 DNA follows: TGTGCCAGCAGCTTACGAACATCTAGCACAGATACGCAGTATTTT. V is TRBV13 and J is TRBJ2-3; no clear D gene. CDR1 PRHDT and CDR2 FYEKMQ come from the germline V gene (reference sequence). The CDR3 sequence is 15 residues long. V lost 2 bases and J lost 0, with 9 bases in between.

The chain uses TRBV2 and TRBJ2-7; 9 bases align to TRBD2. The length of the CDR3 is 15 residues. Germline lookup yields CDR1 SNHLY and CDR2 FYNNEI. The junction had 4 bases not matched to a gene; V was cut back by 0 bases and J by 4 bases. The CDR3 protein is CASSEALAGPYEQYF. DNA of the CDR3: TGTGCCAGCAGTGAAGCGCTAGCGGGGCCATACGAGCAGTACTTC.